Shown below are 30 T cell receptor beta chains from a single sample sequenced in a study of T-cell memory formation after mild COVID-19. Each CDR3 protein is one row after TCRdb ran MiXCR on the 5' RACE reads. The repertoire holds a few hundred thousand distinct CDR3 sequences, 13% to 15% seen once, with around 23% in the top ten. Material: PBMCs or a T cell subset sorted from them (not recorded which). These receptors came from a man aged 18 to 35 who had mild COVID-19 (a few samples of this study predate the infection). Cell type and time point are not known.

This clonotype was seen more than once but under ten times. This rearrangement joins TRBV11-2 to TRBJ2-7, with 7 bases aligning to TRBD1. V was pared by 3 bases and J by 1 base, with 3 bases of the junction left unmatched. The CDR3 sequence is 14 residues long. Germline assignment: CDR1 SGHAT and CDR2 FQNNGV. CDR3: CASSFGTESYEQYF. CDR3 sequence (DNA): TGTGCCAGCAGCTTTGGGACAGAGTCCTACGAGCAGTACTTC. Complete variable domain (other parts from reference TRBV11-2 and TRBJ2-7): EAGVAQSPRYKIIEKRQSVAFWCNPISGHATLYWYQQILGQGPKLLIQFQNNGVVDDSQLPKDRFSAERLKGVDSTLKIQPAKLEDSAVYLCASSFGTESYEQYFGPGTRLTVT.

In DNA form, the CDR3 reads TGTGCCACCAGCCCTAGCACAGATACGCAGTATTTT. It yields the protein CATSPSTDTQYF. The rearrangement uses TRBV24-1 and TRBJ2-3, with D uncertain. This CDR3 comprises 12 residues. With 7 bases removed from V and 0 bases from J, the gap between germline ends came to 4 bases. Germline V CDR1 and CDR2: KGHDR, SFDVKD.

This clonotype was recorded a few times. The J gene is TRBJ2-5, the V gene TRBV29-1, with D perhaps given as TRBD1 or TRBD2 (5 bases each). In germline, CDR1 is SQVTM, CDR2 ANQGSEA. Trimming removed 2 bases from V and 7 bases from J, with 14 bases in between. This CDR3 region has 13 residues. The CDR3: CSVELGVPGTQYF. CDR3 sequence (DNA): TGCAGCGTTGAATTGGGGGTCCCGGGGACCCAGTACTTC.

The genes are TRBV6-5 and TRBJ1-6; D ambiguous. V dropped 6 bases and J dropped 5 bases, with 20 bases sitting between them. CDR3 length: 17 amino acids. Germline V lookup: CDR1 MNHEY, CDR2 SVGAGI. CDR3: CASSHGWGGQNNSPLHF. The CDR3 DNA follows: TGTGCCAGCAGCCACGGGTGGGGAGGCCAGAATAATTCACCCCTCCACTTT.

The chain is built from TRBV4-1 and TRBJ1-2; maybe TRBD1 (6 bases). The CDR3 has 15 amino acids. The germline V gene encodes CDR1 MGHRA and CDR2 YSYEKL. Trimming stripped 1 base from V and 2 bases from J, with 11 bases between. The CDR3 nucleotides are TGCGCCAGCAGCCAAGGGGTTGGACAGAACTATGGCTACACCTTC. Translation: CASSQGVGQNYGYTF.

The sample holds many counts of this clonotype. The V call is TRBV7-2, the J call TRBJ2-6; 9 bases agree with TRBD1. CDR3 length equals 17 residues. The germline CDR1 and CDR2 sequences are SGHTA and FQGNSA. The V and J ends lost 4 bases and 0 bases, in that order; junction bases with no gene match: 4. The DNA for the CDR3 is TGTGCCAGCAGCTGGGGACAGGGACTCTCTGGGGCCAACGTCCTGACTTTC. Translation: CASSWGQGLSGANVLTF.

V usage is TRBV20-1 and J usage is TRBJ2-3; the match to TRBD2 covers 10 bases. The J segment lost 9 bases and the V segment lost 0 bases, leaving 15 bases of the junction unmatched. The CDR3 is 17 residues long. In germline, CDR1 is DFQATT, CDR2 SNEGSKA (reference sequence). CDR3 loop: CSARDRAGGSTPSTQYF. The CDR3 region has the DNA TGCAGTGCTAGAGATCGAGCGGGGGGGTCCACCCCCTCGACGCAGTATTTT.

The CDR3 coding sequence is TGCGCCAGCAGGGGGACAGGGAGTGTCTACGAGCAGTACTTC. This codes for CASRGTGSVYEQYF. The chain combines TRBV5-1 with TRBJ2-7, with 9 bases matching TRBD1. The CDR3 consists of 14 residues. V was pared by 5 bases and J by 3 bases, with 6 bases of the junction left unmatched. Germline CDR1 SGHRS, CDR2 YFSETQ.

Comment on this clonotype: One end of the junction is discordant with germline, which a read error may explain. The rearrangement links TRBV4-1 to TRBJ2-2, with D unclear. CDR3 length: 14 residues. Looked up from germline, CDR1 is MGHRA and CDR2 is YSYEKL. The CDR3 DNA reads as TGCGCCAGCAGCCAAGGAACGAACACAGGGGAGCTGTTTTTT. Translating it yields CASSQGTNTGELFF.

V is TRBV4-2 and J is TRBJ1-2; D gene uncertain. The germline V gene has CDR1 LGHNA and CDR2 YNFKEQ. Between the trimmed V and J ends, which lost 0 bases and 4 bases, there was a span of 12 bases. This CDR3 comprises 15 residues. This chain's CDR3 is CASSQDRVAAYGYTF. In nucleotides, the CDR3 is TGTGCCAGCAGCCAAGATCGTGTGGCAGCCTATGGCTACACCTTC.

The V and J genes are TRBV20-1 and TRBJ1-3; 10 nucleotides line up with TRBD1. CDR1 and CDR2 (germline): DFQATT, SNEGSKA (reference sequence). The CDR3 spans 14 residues. The trim removed 6 bases at V and 2 bases at J, leaving 4 bases unmatched. For the CDR3, the DNA is TGCAGTGCAAAAGACAGGGGGCCTGGAAACACCATATATTTT. Protein product: CSAKDRGPGNTIYF.

Many counts were recorded for this clonotype. The J gene is TRBJ2-7, the V gene TRBV7-2, with D perhaps TRBD1 (6 bases). CDR1 is SGHTA and CDR2 is FQGNSA in the germline V gene. The ends were cut back, 4 bases at V and 3 bases at J, with 7 bases in the middle. The CDR3 has 12 residues. CDR3 amino acids: CASSSQGYEQYF. CDR3 in DNA: TGTGCCAGCAGCTCACAGGGCTACGAGCAGTACTTC.

This clonotype was picked up a small number of times. The rearrangement uses TRBV7-2 and TRBJ2-1; 11 bases fit TRBD2. Germline CDR1 and CDR2: SGHTA and FQGNSA. The CDR3 spans 15 residues. V was clipped by 5 bases and J by 11 bases; unmatched bases: 11. CDR3 protein: CASSPVTSGAGQQFF. The CDR3 nucleotides read TGTGCCAGCAGCCCGGTGACTAGCGGGGCGGGACAGCAGTTCTTC.

This clonotype came up a few times. The V call is TRBV27, the J call TRBJ2-7; D is undetermined. V shed 4 bases and J shed 2 bases, with 9 bases lying between them. The length of the CDR3 is 13 residues. Germline values: CDR1 MNHEY, CDR2 SMNVEV (reference sequence). The CDR3 protein is CASSSSLTYEQYF. The CDR3 DNA follows: TGTGCCAGCAGTTCATCCCTAACCTACGAGCAGTACTTC.

The V gene is TRBV5-1, the J gene TRBJ1-2; D unresolved. The CDR3 extends over 14 amino acids. The germline V gene has CDR1 SGHRS and CDR2 YFSETQ. V was clipped by 1 base and J by 4 bases, with 11 bases between them. The CDR3 loop is CASSLTDPRYGYTF. In DNA form, the CDR3 reads TGCGCCAGCAGCTTGACGGACCCCCGCTATGGCTACACCTTC. Looking up the rest from reference TRBV5-1 and TRBJ1-2 gives the full variable domain: KAGVTQTPRYLIKTRGQQVTLSCSPISGHRSVSWYQQTPGQGLQFLFEYFSETQRNKGNFPGRFSGRQFSNSRSEMNVSTLELGDSALYLCASSLTDPRYGYTFGSGTRLTVV.

This chain uses TRBV9 with TRBJ2-5; D is perhaps TRBD1 (6 bases). Trimming left V 3 bases short and J 5 bases short, with 14 bases between. Germline V CDR1 and CDR2: SGDLS, YYNGEE. This CDR3 spans 14 amino acids. The CDR3 loop reads CASSAVGGMETQYF. CDR3 DNA: TGTGCCAGCAGCGCGGTTGGGGGCATGGAGACCCAGTACTTC.

In this sample, this clonotype turned up a few times. The chain combines TRBV12-3 or TRBV12-4 with TRBJ2-3, with TRBD2 identical over 12 bases. The CDR3 extends over 18 amino acids. The V segment lost 6 bases and the J segment 1 base; nucleotides outside the gene matches: 11. CDR3 loop: CASSPETRLAGGTDTQYF. For the CDR3, the DNA is TGTGCCAGCAGCCCCGAAACCCGACTAGCGGGGGGCACAGATACGCAGTATTTT.

This clonotype occurred a few times. The genes are TRBV5-6 and TRBJ2-3; 11 positions match TRBD1. V shed 0 bases, J shed 7 bases, and the junction held 10 bases outside the gene matches. CDR1 SGHDT and CDR2 YYEEEE come from the germline V gene. This CDR3 is built from 17 residues. The CDR3 DNA is TGTGCCAGCAGCTTGGTTGTTGCGGACAGGGGGCTAAATACGCAGTATTTT. It encodes CASSLVVADRGLNTQYF.

This clonotype was picked up many times. The chain is built from TRBV7-2 and TRBJ2-7; D perhaps matches TRBD2 (7 bases). V was clipped by 4 bases and J by 4 bases, with 17 bases between them. Germline V CDR1 and CDR2: SGHTA, FQGNSA. The CDR3 loop spans 15 amino acids. CDR3 sequence reads: CASSSTGGSPYEQYF. The DNA of the CDR3 is TGTGCCAGCAGCTCAACGGGGGGCTCACCATACGAGCAGTACTTC.

This clonotype occurred many times. This chain uses TRBV19 with TRBJ2-5; 9 bases align to TRBD2. The CDR3 contains 16 residues. The trim removed 3 bases at V and 5 bases at J, leaving 10 bases unmatched. From germline, CDR1 is LNHDA and CDR2 SQIVND (reference sequence). CDR3: CASSIRSGGPWETQYF. In DNA, the CDR3 is TGTGCCAGTAGTATCCGGAGCGGGGGGCCGTGGGAGACCCAGTACTTC.

This clonotype was counted a few times. The chain combines TRBV21-1 with TRBJ2-7. TRBV21-1 is listed as a pseudogene. CDR3 size: 14 residues. CDR3 in DNA: TGTGCCAGCAGCACTAGAGACGGAACCTACGAGCAGTACGTC. It translates to CASSTRDGTYEQYV.

This clonotype was seen at least ten times. This chain joins TRBV6-6 and TRBJ2-7; possibly TRBD1 for D (5 bases). Trimming left V 4 bases short and J 2 bases short, with 15 bases between. The CDR3 has 15 amino acids. Germline CDR1 is MNHNY and CDR2 is SVGAGI (reference sequence). The CDR3 reads CASSSVFGQTYEQYV. The CDR3, as DNA: TGTGCCAGCAGTTCCGTCTTCGGACAAACCTACGAGCAGTACGTC.

The V call is TRBV12-3 or TRBV12-4, the J call TRBJ2-7; 11 nucleotides match TRBD2. CDR3 length: 16 amino acids. After removal of 1 base from V and 0 bases from J, the junction contained 2 bases not matched to a gene. CDR3 residues: CASSLGGTSGSYEQYV. DNA for the CDR3: TGTGCCAGCAGTTTAGGGGGGACTAGCGGCTCCTACGAGCAGTACGTC.

J is TRBJ2-3 and V is TRBV4-1, with TRBD2 matching 8 bases. J lost 2 bases, V lost 3 bases, and 4 bases had no gene match. Germline V CDR1 and CDR2: MGHRA, YSYEKL. The CDR3 spans 15 residues. This chain's CDR3 is CASSHTRGVTDTQYF. In DNA form, the CDR3 reads TGCGCCAGCAGCCACACGCGGGGGGTCACAGATACGCAGTATTTT.

The chain carries TRBV6-5 and TRBJ1-4; 9 nucleotides align to TRBD1. After removal of 2 bases from V and 8 bases from J, the junction contained 6 bases not matched to a gene. The CDR3 is 15 amino acids. Germline assignment: CDR1 MNHEY and CDR2 SVGAGI. The DNA of the CDR3 is TGTGCCAGCAGTTACGACGGGACAGGGAACGAAAAACTGTTTTTT. Its translation: CASSYDGTGNEKLFF.

J is TRBJ1-2 and V is TRBV6-5; 9 bases match TRBD1. Germline V gene lookup returns CDR1 MNHEY and CDR2 SVGAGI. The CDR3 is 15 amino acids. J gave up 7 bases and V 0 bases, and 6 bases lay outside the gene matches. The CDR3 DNA reads as TGTGCCAGCAGTTACTCCCCACAGGGGGCAGGTGGCTACACCTTC. Its protein product is CASSYSPQGAGGYTF.

This clonotype appeared many times. The chain couples TRBV4-3 to TRBJ2-2; D not certain. In germline, CDR1 is LGHNA, CDR2 YSLEER. The CDR3 runs to 15 residues. V dropped 3 bases and J dropped 0 bases, with 8 bases sitting between them. As DNA, the CDR3 is TGCGCCAGCAGCCAGGTGTCCACGAACACCGGGGAGCTGTTTTTT. Residues: CASSQVSTNTGELFF.

This clonotype was seen a few times. This chain joins TRBV24-1 and TRBJ2-1; D ambiguous. The germline V and J ends were trimmed by 10 bases and 0 bases, with 9 bases remaining between them. CDR3 length: 13 amino acids. Germline CDR1 and CDR2: KGHDR and SFDVKD. In DNA form, the CDR3 reads TGTGCCACTTTCCATAGCTCCTACAATGAGCAGTTCTTC. Translated: CATFHSSYNEQFF.

This rearrangement joins TRBV9 to TRBJ2-3; D may be TRBD2 (6 bases). V lost 4 bases and J 2 bases, leaving 20 bases between the germline ends. Germline CDR1 is SGDLS and CDR2 is YYNGEE. This CDR3 comprises 17 residues. As DNA, the CDR3 is TGTGCCAGCAGCCTCTCCCCCGGGGCGGGGAACACAGATACGCAGTATTTT. The encoded protein is CASSLSPGAGNTDTQYF. The variable domain in full, with the rest retrieved from reference TRBV9 and TRBJ2-3, is DSGVTQTPKHLITATGQRVTLRCSPRSGDLSVYWYQQSLDQGLQFLIQYYNGEERAKGNILERFSAQQFPDLHSELNLSSLELGDSALYFCASSLSPGAGNTDTQYFGPGTRLTVL.

This clonotype turned up a few times. V gene TRBV4-1 combines with J gene TRBJ1-2; maybe TRBD1 (5 bases). The CDR3 is 16 residues long. Germline loops: CDR1 MGHRA, CDR2 YSYEKL. Trimming left V 5 bases short and J 2 bases short, with 18 bases between. The CDR3 loop is CASSVRDGEANYGYTF. The CDR3 DNA is TGCGCCAGCAGCGTAAGGGACGGCGAAGCGAACTATGGCTACACCTTC.